This is a list of T cell receptor beta chains from one sample in a study of shared clonotypes between healthy human individuals. Some clones are missing from TCRdb's copy, which holds only in-frame ones; the method was immunoSEQ multiplex PCR. The sample includes 2 million to 2.5 million clones, about 95% of them seen just once. The sample consisted of naive CD8+ T cells sorted from blood. These receptors originate from a man between 18 and 35 years old in good health. Both conserved end residues are part of each CDR3. Fields, in order: J gene, D gene, V gene, clone size, CDR3 protein, CDR3 DNA. The D gene is left open where the match is weak. Part of the rows lack a size; the others show once, few, many or a class for expanded clones.

J gene: TRBJ2-7; D gene: TRBD2; V gene: TRBV9; clone size: .; CDR3 protein: CASSVFGGTTYEQYF; CDR3 DNA: TGTGCCAGCAGCGTATTCGGGGGGACCACCTACGAGCAGTACTTC
J gene: TRBJ2-7; D gene: TRBD2; V gene: TRBV7-6; clone size: .; CDR3 protein: CASSFGTSGRAWQGYEQYF; CDR3 DNA: TGTGCCAGCAGCTTCGGGACTAGCGGGAGGGCCTGGCAGGGTTACGAGCAGTACTTC
J gene: TRBJ2-7; D gene: TRBD1; V gene: TRBV19; clone size: .; CDR3 protein: CASSTGQSYEQYF; CDR3 DNA: TGTGCCAGTAGTACGGGACAGAGCTACGAGCAGTACTTC
J gene: TRBJ2-7; D gene: .; V gene: TRBV7-2; clone size: .; CDR3 protein: CASSLGGRAFEQYF; CDR3 DNA: TGTGCCAGCAGCCTAGGGGGGAGGGCCTTCGAGCAGTACTTC
J gene: TRBJ1-5; D gene: .; V gene: TRBV30; clone size: .; CDR3 protein: CAWSVWTGSQPQHF; CDR3 DNA: TGTGCCTGGAGTGTATGGACGGGAAGTCAGCCCCAGCATTTT
J gene: TRBJ1-6; D gene: .; V gene: TRBV2; clone size: .; CDR3 protein: CASRAGSSPLHF; CDR3 DNA: TGTGCCAGCAGGGCAGGGTCTTCACCCCTCCACTTT
J gene: TRBJ1-6; D gene: .; V gene: TRBV4-1; clone size: .; CDR3 protein: CASSPGEVISYNSPLHF; CDR3 DNA: TGCGCCAGCAGCCCAGGAGAGGTGATCTCCTATAATTCACCCCTCCACTTT
J gene: TRBJ2-7; D gene: TRBD1; V gene: TRBV27; clone size: .; CDR3 protein: CASSSWTGSYEQYF; CDR3 DNA: TGTGCCAGCAGTTCATGGACAGGGAGCTACGAGCAGTACTTC
J gene: TRBJ1-2; D gene: .; V gene: TRBV27; clone size: .; CDR3 protein: CASSFYGGGGNYGYTF; CDR3 DNA: TGTGCCAGCAGTTTTTACGGCGGAGGCGGTAACTATGGCTACACCTTC
J gene: TRBJ1-1; D gene: .; V gene: TRBV6-5; clone size: .; CDR3 protein: CASSSPGESGTEAFF; CDR3 DNA: TGTGCCAGCAGTTCCCCGGGGGAGTCGGGCACTGAAGCTTTCTTT
J gene: TRBJ1-3; D gene: .; V gene: TRBV9; clone size: .; CDR3 protein: CASSVATRQYRNTIYF; CDR3 DNA: TGTGCCAGCAGCGTAGCGACGCGACAGTATAGAAACACCATATATTTT
J gene: TRBJ2-4; D gene: .; V gene: TRBV11-2; clone size: .; CDR3 protein: CASSLLAGENIQYF; CDR3 DNA: TGTGCCAGCAGCTTATTGGCAGGGGAAAACATTCAGTACTTC
J gene: TRBJ1-2; D gene: .; V gene: TRBV6-5; clone size: once; CDR3 protein: CASSYGLGNYGYTF; CDR3 DNA: TGTGCCAGCAGTTACGGGTTAGGTAACTATGGCTACACCTTC
J gene: TRBJ2-7; D gene: .; V gene: TRBV6-6; clone size: .; CDR3 protein: CASSYSAESYEQYF; CDR3 DNA: TGTGCCAGCAGTTACTCGGCGGAATCCTACGAGCAGTACTTC
J gene: TRBJ2-2; D gene: .; V gene: TRBV19; clone size: .; CDR3 protein: CASSIVAPENTGELFF; CDR3 DNA: TGTGCCAGTAGTATAGTAGCGCCGGAGAACACCGGGGAGCTGTTTTTT
J gene: TRBJ2-3; D gene: TRBD2; V gene: TRBV30; clone size: .; CDR3 protein: CAWVGTSETTDTQYF; CDR3 DNA: TGTGCCTGGGTCGGGACTAGCGAGACCACAGATACGCAGTATTTT
J gene: TRBJ2-7; D gene: .; V gene: TRBV9; clone size: .; CDR3 protein: CASSVGGGSLYEQYF; CDR3 DNA: TGTGCCAGCAGCGTAGGAGGGGGATCCCTCTACGAGCAGTACTTC
J gene: TRBJ2-5; D gene: TRBD2; V gene: TRBV16; clone size: .; CDR3 protein: CASSQFPGTSVQETQYF; CDR3 DNA: TGTGCCAGCAGCCAATTTCCGGGAACTAGCGTACAAGAGACCCAGTACTTC
J gene: TRBJ1-2; D gene: .; V gene: TRBV19; clone size: .; CDR3 protein: CASNSGPLYGYTF; CDR3 DNA: TGTGCCAGTAACTCCGGACCTCTATATGGCTACACCTTC
J gene: TRBJ2-7; D gene: TRBD1; V gene: TRBV7-9; clone size: .; CDR3 protein: CASSFRDSSYEQYF; CDR3 DNA: TGTGCCAGCAGCTTCCGGGACAGCTCCTACGAGCAGTACTTC
J gene: TRBJ2-7; D gene: TRBD2; V gene: TRBV18; clone size: .; CDR3 protein: CASSQTSGSYEQYF; CDR3 DNA: TGTGCCAGCTCGCAGACTAGCGGGAGCTACGAGCAGTACTTC
J gene: TRBJ1-3; D gene: .; V gene: TRBV10-3; clone size: .; CDR3 protein: CAISESPDTHTIYF; CDR3 DNA: TGTGCCATCAGTGAGTCCCCCGATACTCACACCATATATTTT
J gene: TRBJ2-7; D gene: .; V gene: TRBV6-5; clone size: .; CDR3 protein: CASSPGQTYEQYF; CDR3 DNA: TGTGCCAGCAGTCCGGGACAAACCTACGAGCAGTACTTC
J gene: TRBJ2-7; D gene: .; V gene: TRBV7-2; clone size: .; CDR3 protein: CASSLLESFGEQYF; CDR3 DNA: TGTGCCAGCAGCTTATTAGAGTCGTTTGGCGAGCAGTACTTC
J gene: TRBJ2-3; D gene: TRBD2; V gene: TRBV27; clone size: .; CDR3 protein: CASSLLLAGGPPTQYF; CDR3 DNA: TGTGCCAGCAGCCTTTTACTAGCGGGCGGGCCCCCCACGCAGTATTTT
J gene: TRBJ1-6; D gene: .; V gene: TRBV6-6; clone size: .; CDR3 protein: CASNELPQSYNSPLHF; CDR3 DNA: TGTGCCAGCAACGAACTCCCTCAGAGCTATAATTCACCCCTCCACTTT
J gene: TRBJ2-7; D gene: .; V gene: TRBV7-8; clone size: .; CDR3 protein: CASSQPGSYEQYF; CDR3 DNA: TGTGCCAGCAGCCAGCCGGGCTCCTACGAGCAGTACTTC
J gene: TRBJ2-1; D gene: .; V gene: TRBV6-5; clone size: .; CDR3 protein: CASSYFYGESYNEQFF; CDR3 DNA: TGTGCCAGCAGTTACTTTTACGGGGAATCCTACAATGAGCAGTTCTTC
J gene: TRBJ2-1; D gene: .; V gene: TRBV30; clone size: .; CDR3 protein: CAWTLANYNEQFF; CDR3 DNA: TGTGCCTGGACCCTAGCGAATTACAATGAGCAGTTCTTC
J gene: TRBJ2-1; D gene: .; V gene: TRBV25-1; clone size: .; CDR3 protein: CASSEFGEQFF; CDR3 DNA: TGTGCCAGCAGTGAATTCGGTGAGCAGTTCTTC
J gene: TRBJ1-2; D gene: .; V gene: TRBV28; clone size: .; CDR3 protein: CASSLSPGRGTYGYTF; CDR3 DNA: TGTGCCAGCAGTTTATCACCGGGCCGGGGCACCTATGGCTACACCTTC
J gene: TRBJ2-7; D gene: .; V gene: TRBV27; clone size: .; CDR3 protein: CAVSPGGPPYEQYF; CDR3 DNA: TGTGCCGTGTCCCCGGGGGGCCCTCCCTACGAGCAGTACTTC
J gene: TRBJ2-7; D gene: TRBD1; V gene: TRBV5-4; clone size: .; CDR3 protein: CASSFGTGPYEQYF; CDR3 DNA: TGTGCCAGCAGCTTTGGGACAGGCCCCTACGAGCAGTACTTC
J gene: TRBJ1-2; D gene: .; V gene: TRBV5-4; clone size: .; CDR3 protein: CASSLAEVSDGYTF; CDR3 DNA: TGTGCCAGCAGCTTGGCCGAGGTCTCTGATGGCTACACCTTC
J gene: TRBJ1-1; D gene: .; V gene: TRBV28; clone size: once; CDR3 protein: CASSLKRTDTEAFF; CDR3 DNA: TGTGCCAGCAGTTTAAAACGGACAGACACTGAAGCTTTCTTT
J gene: TRBJ2-7; D gene: .; V gene: TRBV11-2; clone size: .; CDR3 protein: CASSLDILTESAYEQYF; CDR3 DNA: TGTGCCAGCAGCTTAGATATCTTAACGGAGTCGGCCTACGAGCAGTACTTC
J gene: TRBJ2-7; D gene: .; V gene: TRBV7-9; clone size: .; CDR3 protein: CASSLEDLTFQEQYF; CDR3 DNA: TGTGCCAGCAGCTTAGAAGATTTGACATTTCAAGAGCAGTACTTC
J gene: TRBJ2-5; D gene: .; V gene: TRBV5-1; clone size: .; CDR3 protein: CASSPRQATQETQYF; CDR3 DNA: TGCGCCAGCAGCCCCCGGCAGGCGACACAAGAGACCCAGTACTTC
J gene: TRBJ2-7; D gene: .; V gene: TRBV7-8; clone size: .; CDR3 protein: CASSTAIEPTYF; CDR3 DNA: TGTGCCAGCAGTACAGCCATAGAACCCACGTACTTC
J gene: TRBJ2-3; D gene: .; V gene: TRBV5-6; clone size: .; CDR3 protein: CASSLALYVVSTDTQYF; CDR3 DNA: TGTGCCAGCAGCTTGGCCCTATACGTCGTTTCCACAGATACGCAGTATTTT
J gene: TRBJ1-2; D gene: .; V gene: TRBV2; clone size: few; CDR3 protein: CASRGGEDYGYTF; CDR3 DNA: TGTGCCAGCAGGGGGGGTGAAGACTATGGCTACACCTTC
J gene: TRBJ1-5; D gene: .; V gene: TRBV27; clone size: .; CDR3 protein: CASSFDPFSQPQHF; CDR3 DNA: TGTGCCAGCAGTTTTGATCCGTTCAGTCAGCCCCAGCATTTT
J gene: TRBJ1-2; D gene: .; V gene: TRBV12-5; clone size: once; CDR3 protein: CASGLGLNYGYTF; CDR3 DNA: TGTGCTAGTGGCCTCGGATTGAACTATGGCTACACCTTC
J gene: TRBJ2-5; D gene: .; V gene: TRBV20-1; clone size: .; CDR3 protein: CSAVKETQYF; CDR3 DNA: TGCAGTGCGGTTAAAGAGACCCAGTACTTC
J gene: TRBJ2-7; D gene: TRBD1; V gene: TRBV4-1; clone size: .; CDR3 protein: CASSLRQGAPYEQYF; CDR3 DNA: TGCGCCAGCAGCTTAAGACAGGGGGCTCCTTACGAGCAGTACTTC
J gene: TRBJ1-1; D gene: TRBD1; V gene: TRBV6-5; clone size: .; CDR3 protein: CASSYNRDRMNTEAFF; CDR3 DNA: TGTGCCAGCAGTTACAACCGGGACAGGATGAACACTGAAGCTTTCTTT